The 18 T cell receptor beta chains below all came from one sample that was sequenced in a study of shared clonotypes between healthy human individuals (dated by TCRdb to the early 2020s). For the CD8 naive samples, CD45RO-negative cells were positively selected for CCR7, yielding a CD45RA+CCR7+ population from which TemRA cells were excluded. To prepare the library, the immunoSEQ multiplex PCR assay was applied. This immuneACCESS table, as held by TCRdb, lists in-frame sequences with V and J called but not all clones. Of the missing ones, under half trace to an unresolved V gene in checked studies; the others have no known cause. The sample table shows 2 million to 2.5 million clones, and about 95% are seen once. Together, the top ten hold about 1.1% of the sample. Sequenced input: naive CD8+ T cells sorted from blood. The intended sense of this specimen's cell subset or site label: CD45RA+CCR7+. These receptors came from a man younger than 35 in good health.

The J gene is TRBJ1-1, the V gene TRBV15; D not certain. This CDR3 has 17 residues. V was cut by 0 bases and J by 0 bases, with 14 bases left in between. CDR1 is LNHNV and CDR2 is YYDKDF in the germline V gene (reference sequence). DNA for the CDR3: TGTGCCACCAGCAGAGATCTCGGACCTAAGATGAACACTGAAGCTTTCTTT. Amino acid sequence: CATSRDLGPKMNTEAFF.

This clone is a singleton in its sample. The junction departs from germline at one end; a sequencing error may be responsible. The chain recombines TRBV7-7 with TRBJ2-5; D call uncertain. This CDR3 comprises 14 residues. The germline gives CDR1 SSHAT, CDR2 FNYEAQ (reference sequence). CDR3 sequence reads: CASSSLGIQETQYF. In nucleotides, the CDR3 is TGTGCTAGCAGCTCCCTGGGAATCCAAGAGACCCAGTACTTC. The entire variable domain, with the rest obtained from reference TRBV7-7 and TRBJ2-5, is as follows: GAGVSQSPRYKVTKRGQDVTLRCDPISSHATLYWYQQALGQGPEFLTYFNYEAQPDKSGLPSDRFSAERPEGSISTLTIQRTEQRDSAMYRCASSSLGIQETQYFGPGTRLLVL.

V and J are TRBV11-2 and TRBJ2-7, with 10 bases aligning to TRBD2. The V gene's germline CDR1 is SGHAT and CDR2 FQNNGV. Trimming cost V 3 bases and J 2 bases; bases outside gene matches: 13. The CDR3 consists of 18 residues. The chain's CDR3 is CASSLTTSGLEGAYEQYF. The CDR3 DNA is TGTGCCAGCAGCTTGACGACTAGCGGGCTCGAGGGGGCCTACGAGCAGTACTTC.

The chain has TRBV27 and TRBJ1-2, with D uncertain. V shed 5 bases and J shed 5 bases, with 21 bases lying between them. Looked up from germline, CDR1 is MNHEY and CDR2 is SMNVEV (reference sequence). CDR3 size: 16 residues. The CDR3 nucleotides are TGTGCCAGCAGTCTCATCCCAGGCGAGATCGGATATGGCTACACCTTC. Translating gives CASSLIPGEIGYGYTF.

The genes are TRBV11-2 and TRBJ1-1; a weak D match, TRBD1 (5 bases). From germline, CDR1 is SGHAT and CDR2 FQNNGV. The CDR3 is 15 residues long. Trimming removed 1 base from V and 5 bases from J, with 14 bases in between. The CDR3 loop reads CASSLGEWGRTEAFF. The CDR3 region has the DNA TGTGCCAGCAGCTTAGGGGAGTGGGGGAGAACTGAAGCTTTCTTT.

The chain couples TRBV2 to TRBJ2-7; possibly TRBD2 for D (5 bases). Germline V lookup: CDR1 SNHLY, CDR2 FYNNEI. The V end was cut by 3 bases, the J end by 2 bases, with 14 bases between. This CDR3 has 15 amino acids. DNA of the CDR3: TGTGCCAGCAGTGAGACGGGATTCGTGACCTACGAGCAGTACTTC. The encoded protein is CASSETGFVTYEQYF.

The chain joins TRBV7-9 to TRBJ2-5, with TRBD1 matching 7 bases. The CDR3 totals 15 residues. Germline CDR1 is SEHNR and CDR2 is FQNEAQ (reference sequence). Trimming at V came to 3 bases and at J to 5 bases, leaving 9 bases not matched to a gene. The CDR3 region has the DNA TGTGCCAGCAGCTTTCGACAGGGAGCCAGCGAGACCCAGTACTTC. Its protein product is CASSFRQGASETQYF.

The rearrangement joins TRBV27 to TRBJ1-5; D is uncertain. The CDR3 has 13 residues. V lost 2 bases to trimming and J lost 8 bases, with 10 bases between them. Germline CDR1 is MNHEY and CDR2 is SMNVEV (reference sequence). CDR3 sequence reads: CASSLLGSEPQHF. In nucleotides, the CDR3 is TGTGCCAGCAGTTTACTAGGATCTGAGCCCCAGCATTTT.

This chain joins TRBV29-1 and TRBJ2-2; 8 bases match TRBD1. V shed 6 bases, J shed 3 bases, and the junction held 12 bases outside the gene matches. This CDR3 region has 16 residues. CDR1 SQVTM and CDR2 ANQGSEA come from the germline V gene. CDR3 region: CSVYSSGQGDTGELFF. The CDR3 DNA is TGCAGCGTATATTCTTCCGGACAGGGAGACACCGGGGAGCTGTTTTTT.

This chain joins TRBV27 and TRBJ1-1; D remains ambiguous. With 5 bases removed from V and 4 bases from J, the gap between germline ends came to 14 bases. CDR3 length: 14 amino acids. Germline values: CDR1 MNHEY, CDR2 SMNVEV (reference sequence). CDR3 in DNA: TGTGCCAGCAGTCCGAGGGTTTTCAGCACTGAAGCTTTCTTT. Translated: CASSPRVFSTEAFF.

This chain connects TRBV15 to TRBJ2-2; 10 bases line up with TRBD2. CDR1 and CDR2 (germline): LNHNV, YYDKDF (reference sequence). The trim removed 1 base at V and 4 bases at J, leaving 0 bases unmatched. CDR3 length: 15 amino acids. The CDR3 nucleotides are TGTGCCACCAGCAGAGCTAGCGGGGGCACCGGGGAGCTGTTTTTT. Amino acids: CATSRASGGTGELFF. The full variable domain, its missing parts supplied by reference TRBV15 and TRBJ2-2, is DAMVIQNPRYQVTQFGKPVTLSCSQTLNHNVMYWYQQKSSQAPKLLFHYYDKDFNNEADTPDNFQSRRPNTSFCFLDIRSPGLGDTAMYLCATSRASGGTGELFFGEGSRLTVL.

The rearrangement links TRBV28 to TRBJ2-5, with 9 bases identical to TRBD1. The CDR3 loop spans 15 amino acids. V lost 4 bases and J lost 2; bases outside the gene matches: 5. The germline V gene encodes CDR1 MDHEN and CDR2 SYDVKM. As DNA, the CDR3 is TGTGCCAGCAGTTGGATCGGGACAGGGCAAGAGACCCAGTACTTC. Amino acid sequence: CASSWIGTGQETQYF.

A few counts support this clone. This sequence joins TRBV5-1 and TRBJ2-5; D not certain. Germline CDR1 SGHRS, CDR2 YFSETQ. The length of the CDR3 is 15 residues. V dropped 0 bases and J dropped 2 bases, with 11 bases sitting between them. In DNA form, the CDR3 reads TGCGCCAGCAGCTTGGAGGGTTATCCACAAGAGACCCAGTACTTC. Translated: CASSLEGYPQETQYF.

V is TRBV5-8 and J is TRBJ2-7; TRBD1 matches at 9 bases. The germline gives CDR1 SGHTS, CDR2 YDEGEE. The CDR3 is 14 residues long. Trimming took 0 bases from V and 5 from J; bases not matched to a gene: 3. CDR3 DNA: TGTGCCAGCAGCTTGGGGACAGGGGCCAACGAGCAGTACTTC. Its protein product is CASSLGTGANEQYF.

This rearrangement joins TRBV11-2 to TRBJ2-5; D not certain. V was clipped by 8 bases and J by 4 bases, with 5 bases between them. This CDR3 spans 10 amino acids. CDR1 and CDR2 (germline): SGHAT, FQNNGV. The chain's CDR3 is CASRRETQYF. In DNA form, the CDR3 reads TGTGCCAGCCGGCGAGAGACCCAGTACTTC.

The chain employs TRBV5-1 and TRBJ2-3; tentative D call: TRBD2 (6 bases). Germline loops: CDR1 SGHRS, CDR2 YFSETQ. There are 15 residues in the CDR3. Deletions cut 1 base from V and 1 base from J, with 10 bases between. The chain's CDR3 is CASSLSTGGTDTQYF. The CDR3, as DNA: TGCGCCAGCAGCTTGTCGACGGGAGGCACAGATACGCAGTATTTT.

V is TRBV4-1 and J is TRBJ2-6; D remains ambiguous. V lost 2 bases and J lost 4, with 12 bases in between. Germline CDR1 is MGHRA and CDR2 is YSYEKL. This CDR3 contains 16 residues. CDR3 in DNA: TGCGCCAGCAGCCAATGGTTCTCATCCGGGGCCAACGTCCTGACTTTC. Its protein product is CASSQWFSSGANVLTF.

V is TRBV28 and J is TRBJ2-7; 8 bases match TRBD2. The V and J ends lost 3 bases and 5 bases, in that order; junction bases with no gene match: 18. The CDR3 spans 18 residues. Germline-derived CDR1 and CDR2 are MDHEN and SYDVKM. CDR3: CASSFSGGLGTSVHEQYF. The CDR3 DNA sequence: TGTGCCAGCAGTTTCTCTGGGGGGCTCGGGACTAGTGTCCACGAGCAGTACTTC.